Listed below are T cell receptor beta chains from one sample, sequenced in a study of metastatic and nonmetastatic thyroid tumors. TCRdb re-called the PCR reads via MiXCR. The table has 15,000 or so clones, 10% to 15% seen once; the top ten hold approximately 30%. Sequencing was carried out using blood. The receptors come from a female donor with papillary thyroid cancer or a benign thyroid nodule (not recorded which). Some clones in this sample may be carry-over from other donors' samples. Each CDR3 is given with its conserved first and last residue. The order of the fields is clone size, J gene, V gene, CDR3 protein. Clone size is given for some rows only: seen once, a few or many times, or a class if the clone is expanded.

many | TRBJ2-7 | TRBV25-1 | CASSEYLTGGGEQYF
- | TRBJ2-1 | TRBV5-1 | CASSLLERGNEQFF
- | TRBJ2-1 | TRBV4-1 | CASSQEGTSGSSIGNEQFF
- | TRBJ2-3 | TRBV7-3 | CASSPAGGADTQYF
many | TRBJ2-5 | TRBV29-1 | CSVRMGGLETQYF
medium-sized | TRBJ2-7 | TRBV13 | CASSLGHPSYEQYF
few | TRBJ2-5 | TRBV6-1 | CASSRPGTGKGETQYF
many | TRBJ2-4 | TRBV28 | CASRSRWAKNIQYF
many | TRBJ2-5 | TRBV7-9 | CASSLMASGGAETQYF
many | TRBJ1-1 | TRBV28 | CASSLRPGQQNTEAFF
many | TRBJ1-1 | TRBV20-1 | CSARDRSEQKAFF
many | TRBJ1-3 | TRBV5-1 | CASSQAGSGNTIYF
- | TRBJ2-5 | TRBV6-2/TRBV6-3 | CASIYGGGGGTQYF
medium-sized | TRBJ2-1 | TRBV6-1 | CASSPQSGWHNEQFF
medium-sized | TRBJ1-1 | TRBV6-2/TRBV6-3 | CASSWETLGTEAFF
many | TRBJ1-2 | TRBV7-9 | CASSLAFNGRYGYTF
large | TRBJ2-7 | TRBV24-1 | CAHTGLHFSYEQYF
few | TRBJ1-2 | TRBV2 | CASYPGQGAQRCYTF
many | TRBJ1-5 | TRBV27 | CASGTRQGAQPQHF